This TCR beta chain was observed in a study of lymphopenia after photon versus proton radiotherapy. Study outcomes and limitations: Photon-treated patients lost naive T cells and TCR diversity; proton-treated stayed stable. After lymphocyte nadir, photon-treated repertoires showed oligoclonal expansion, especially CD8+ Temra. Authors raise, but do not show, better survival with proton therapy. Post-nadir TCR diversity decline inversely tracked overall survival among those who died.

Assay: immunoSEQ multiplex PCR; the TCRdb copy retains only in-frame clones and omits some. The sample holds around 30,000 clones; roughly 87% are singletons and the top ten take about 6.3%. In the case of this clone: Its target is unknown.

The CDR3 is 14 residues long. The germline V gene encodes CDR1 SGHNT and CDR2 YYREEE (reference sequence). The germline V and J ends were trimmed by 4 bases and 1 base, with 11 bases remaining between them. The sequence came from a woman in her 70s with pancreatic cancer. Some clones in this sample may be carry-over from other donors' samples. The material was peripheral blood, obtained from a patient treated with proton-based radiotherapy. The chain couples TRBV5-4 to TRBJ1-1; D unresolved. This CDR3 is CASSGSGRNTEAFF. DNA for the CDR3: TGTGCCAGCAGCGGGAGCGGGAGGAACACTGAAGCTTTCTTT.